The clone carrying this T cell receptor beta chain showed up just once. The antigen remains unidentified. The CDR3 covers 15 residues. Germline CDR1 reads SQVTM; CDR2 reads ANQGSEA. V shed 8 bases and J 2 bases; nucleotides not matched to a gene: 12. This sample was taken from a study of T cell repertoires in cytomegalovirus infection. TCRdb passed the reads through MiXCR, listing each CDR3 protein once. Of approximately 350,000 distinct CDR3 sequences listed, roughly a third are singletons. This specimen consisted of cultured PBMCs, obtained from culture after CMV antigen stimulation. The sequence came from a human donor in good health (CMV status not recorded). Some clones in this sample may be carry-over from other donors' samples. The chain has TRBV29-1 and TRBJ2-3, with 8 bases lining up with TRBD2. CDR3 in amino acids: CSSISTSGATDTQYF. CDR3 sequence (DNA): TGCAGCTCTATCTCAACTAGCGGAGCCACAGATACGCAGTATTTT.